This T cell receptor beta chain was captured by sequencing in a study of cytomegalovirus exposure and HLA in healthy donors. 13 Jbeta primers and 60 Vbeta primers were used for the PCR. The method was immunoSEQ multiplex PCR; TCRdb's version includes in-frame clones alone and lacks a portion of them. The sample shows roughly 150,000 clones, around 82% of them seen only once. Germline trimming cut 4 bases from V and 6 bases from J; bases unmatched to any gene: 11. The germline V gene encodes CDR1 MNHEY and CDR2 SVGAGI. This CDR3 contains 16 residues. About this clone: Antigen unknown.

Study observations and caveats: Looking again later, the authors saw that most CMV-associated TCR beta chains seemed HLA-restricted.

This receptor was obtained from a woman in her 50s in good health and CMV-seropositive. The V call is TRBV6-5, the J call TRBJ1-5; 8 bases are a match to TRBD1. Specimen: PBMCs. The CDR3 DNA sequence: TGTGCCAGCAGTTTGTTCAGGGGGCTCGGGGTTCAGCCCCAGCATTTT. Its protein is CASSLFRGLGVQPQHF.